Sequencing of this T cell receptor (beta chain) was carried out in a study of vaccination and CD4 T cells after COVID-19. About this clonotype: The antigen is unknown.

Described treatment: roughly nine-day PBMC culture with coronavirus spike peptide pools or control peptides (ViraFEST assay). With the Oncomine TCR Beta short-read assay, DNA from cultured CD4+ T cells was sequenced. TCRdb independently ran MiXCR on the PCR reads; one entry per CDR3 protein. The table shows about 12,000 distinct CDR3 sequences, with more than 70% occurring only once. The sequencing sample was made of CD4+ T cells from blood, cultured in vitro. The sequence derives from a human donor who had recovered from COVID-19.

DNA for the CDR3: TGTGCCAGCAGTGCCCTGACAAGCGGGAGAAGGTACGAGCAGTACTTC. Amino acids: CASSALTSGRRYEQYF. The chain uses TRBV6-1 and TRBJ2-7; the match to TRBD2 covers 8 bases. V dropped 4 bases and J dropped 4; count of bases not matched to a gene: 12. This CDR3 region has 16 residues. The V gene's germline CDR1 is MNHNS and CDR2 SASEGT.